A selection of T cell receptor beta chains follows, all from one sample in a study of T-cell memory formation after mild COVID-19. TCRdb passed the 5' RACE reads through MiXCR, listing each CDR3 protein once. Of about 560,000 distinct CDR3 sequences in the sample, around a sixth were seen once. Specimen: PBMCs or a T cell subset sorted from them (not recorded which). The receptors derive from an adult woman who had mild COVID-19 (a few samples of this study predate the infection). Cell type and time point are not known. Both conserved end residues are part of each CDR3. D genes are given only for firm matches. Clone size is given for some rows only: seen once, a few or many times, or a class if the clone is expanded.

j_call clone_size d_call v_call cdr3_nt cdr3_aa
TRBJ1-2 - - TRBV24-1 TGTGCCACCAGTGACATCGACAGCTATGGCTACACCTTC CATSDIDSYGYTF
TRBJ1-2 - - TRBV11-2 TGTGCCAGCAGCTTAGTTTCGGGGTGGGGCTACACCTTC CASSLVSGWGYTF
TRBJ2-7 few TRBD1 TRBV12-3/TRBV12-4 TGTGCCAGCAGCCTGGGACAGGGGGCGCGGGAGCAGTACTTC CASSLGQGAREQYF
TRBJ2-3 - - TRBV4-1 TGCGCCAGCAGCTTTAGCCTCACAGATACGCAGTATTTT CASSFSLTDTQYF
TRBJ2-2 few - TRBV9 TGTGCCAGCAGCGCCGGGGGACAAGGCAGCCTGTTTTTT CASSAGGQGSLFF
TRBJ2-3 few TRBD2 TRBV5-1 TGCGCCAGCAGCGTAGACCGACTAGCGGGGGGATCCACAGATACGCAGTATTTT CASSVDRLAGGSTDTQYF
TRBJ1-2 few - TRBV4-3 TGCGCCAGCAGCCAAGAACGGGGTTATGGCTACACCTTC CASSQERGYGYTF
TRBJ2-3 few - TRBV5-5 TGTGCCAGCAGTCCTACCGGGGTCTGGGGTACGCAGTATTTT CASSPTGVWGTQYF
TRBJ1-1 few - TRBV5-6 TGTGCCAGCAGCGCTCTTAGGGTGGCCACTGAAGCTTTCTTT CASSALRVATEAFF
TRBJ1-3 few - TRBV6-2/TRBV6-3 TGTGCCAGCAGTGAGCTACGACAGTCTGGAAACACCATATATTTT CASSELRQSGNTIYF
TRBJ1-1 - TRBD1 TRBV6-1 TGTGCCAGCAGGGGACTGACAGGGGAGGAGGAAGCTTTCTTT CASRGLTGEEEAFF
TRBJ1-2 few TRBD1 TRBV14 TGTGCCAGCAGCCAGGAGCCGGGACAGGGTGTTTCTGGCTACACCTTC CASSQEPGQGVSGYTF
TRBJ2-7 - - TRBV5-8 TGTGCCAGCAGCCCCTTGGGGAGAAACGAGCAGTACTTC CASSPLGRNEQYF
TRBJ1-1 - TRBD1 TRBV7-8 TGTGCCAGCAGCCACCGGACAGGGCCCGAAGCTTTCTTT CASSHRTGPEAFF
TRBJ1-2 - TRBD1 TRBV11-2 TGTGCCAGCAGCCCGGGGACAGGGGCCATTATGGGCTATGGCTACACCTTC CASSPGTGAIMGYGYTF
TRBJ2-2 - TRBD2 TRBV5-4 TGTGCCAGCAGCTCGTGGACTAGCGTTTCGAACACCGGGGAGCTGTTTTTT CASSSWTSVSNTGELFF
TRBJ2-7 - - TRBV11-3 TGTGCCAGCAGCTCCATACAAGGCCTCTCGGGCGAGCAGTACTTC CASSSIQGLSGEQYF
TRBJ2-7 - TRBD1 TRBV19 TGTGCCAGTAGTCGGACAGGGACCGGCGAGCAGTACTTC CASSRTGTGEQYF
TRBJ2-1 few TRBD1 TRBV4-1 TGCGCCAGCAGCCAACCTTGGGACAGATACAATGAGCAGTTCTTC CASSQPWDRYNEQFF
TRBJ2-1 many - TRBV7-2 TGCGCCAGCAGCTTAGTAGATGAGCAGTTCTTC CASSLVDEQFF
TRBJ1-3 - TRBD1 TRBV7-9 TGTGCCAGCAGCCGCACACAGGGGTCTGGAAACACCATATATTTT CASSRTQGSGNTIYF
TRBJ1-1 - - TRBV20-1 TGCAGTGCAACACCGCGACTCGGGGGGAACACTGAAGCTTTCTTT CSATPRLGGNTEAFF
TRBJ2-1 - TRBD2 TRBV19 TGTGCCAGTACCCCGACTAGCGGGTCCAATGAGCAGTTCTTC CASTPTSGSNEQFF
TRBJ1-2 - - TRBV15 TGTGCCACCATGGCTCCTGGCTATGGCTACACCTTC CATMAPGYGYTF
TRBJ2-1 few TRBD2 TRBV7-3 TGTGCCAGCAGCCAACTAGCGGGAGGGAATGAGCAGTTCTTC CASSQLAGGNEQFF
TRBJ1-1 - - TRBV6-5 TGTGCCAGCAGTTACGACAGTTTGAACACTGAAGCTTTCTTT CASSYDSLNTEAFF